The clone carrying this TCR beta chain was recorded a few times. What it binds is unknown. The CDR3 runs 16 residues. V dropped 4 bases and J dropped 0 bases, with 16 bases sitting between them. CDR1 MNHGY and CDR2 SAAAGT come from the germline V gene. The sample is drawn from a study of T cell repertoires in cytomegalovirus infection. Study summary: Carrying CMV and the relevant HLA type showed in public TCR beta signatures. Study-wide findings and caveats: The study found HLA-C-restricted CMV-specific TCR beta clonotypes dominating the ex vivo response. Of the TCR beta families, the public ones yielded a cumulative frequency that identified carriers of CMV plus the relevant HLA.

MiXCR was run by TCRdb on the reads, yielding one entry per CDR3 protein. The sample carries a few hundred thousand distinct CDR3 sequences, approximately 9.5% recorded once. The chain recombines TRBV6-8 with TRBJ2-7; tentatively, D is TRBD2 (6 bases). This sequence originates from a human donor in good health (CMV status not recorded). Some clones in this sample may be carry-over from other donors' samples. Sequenced: PBMCs. In nucleotides, the CDR3 is TGTGCCAGCAGTTTTTCGGCGGGAACGAGCTCCTACGAGCAGTACTTC. This encodes CASSFSAGTSSYEQYF.